This entry lists 10 T cell receptor beta chains sequenced from one sample in a study of shared clonotypes between healthy human individuals. Some clones are missing from TCRdb's copy, which holds only in-frame ones; the method was immunoSEQ multiplex PCR. Of around 1.4 million clones listed, around 98.5% are singletons. Material: naive CD4+ T cells sorted from blood. Stated subset: CD45RA+ positively selected. Receptors were obtained from a young man in good health.

The genes are TRBV7-3 and TRBJ2-7; no definite D call. Trimming cost V 2 bases and J 2 bases, with 10 bases left between them. Germline V lookup: CDR1 SGHTA, CDR2 FQGTGA. CDR3 size: 14 residues. The CDR3 region is CASSLGSIPYEQYF. CDR3 bases: TGTGCCAGCAGCTTAGGGTCTATCCCCTACGAGCAGTACTTC.

V gene TRBV10-2 combines with J gene TRBJ2-3, with D possibly being TRBD1 (6 bases). V lost 0 bases to trimming and J lost 9 bases, with 13 bases between them. Germline assignment: CDR1 WSHSY and CDR2 SAAADI. The CDR3 has 14 residues. The chain's CDR3 is CASSESGGASTQYF. DNA of the CDR3: TGCGCCAGCAGTGAGTCTGGGGGCGCGTCGACGCAGTATTTT.

This chain connects TRBV6-1 to TRBJ2-7, with D perhaps being TRBD1 or TRBD2 (5 bases each). Germline V gives CDR1 MNHNS, CDR2 SASEGT. This CDR3 spans 14 amino acids. V shed 9 bases and J shed 2 bases, with 17 bases lying between them. In DNA form, the CDR3 reads TGTGCCAGTCGACCCCCGGGACGGACCTACGAGCAGTACTTC. It yields the protein CASRPPGRTYEQYF.

The chain joins TRBV2 to TRBJ2-1, with D possibly matching TRBD1 (7 bases). V lost 6 bases, J lost 6 bases, and 18 bases lay in between. CDR3 length equals 15 residues. Germline V gene lookup returns CDR1 SNHLY and CDR2 FYNNEI. CDR3 sequence: CASREGDRWFNEQFF. The CDR3 nucleotides read TGTGCCAGCAGGGAGGGGGACAGATGGTTCAATGAGCAGTTCTTC.

The chain employs TRBV7-2 and TRBJ1-5; maybe TRBD1 (5 bases). Trimming removed 5 bases at V and 3 bases at J, with 20 bases between. The CDR3 is 17 residues long. Per germline, CDR1 SGHTA and CDR2 FQGNSA. CDR3 DNA: TGTGCCAGCAGCCCACGCGGTCGTCAGGGTAACAATCAGCCCCAGCATTTT. Translation gives CASSPRGRQGNNQPQHF.

On this clone itself: The identical CDR3 is also encoded by other nucleotide sequences in the sample. This chain links TRBV27 with TRBJ2-7; D may be TRBD2 (7 bases). This CDR3 contains 14 residues. CDR1 and CDR2 (germline): MNHEY, SMNVEV (reference sequence). The V end was cut by 2 bases, the J end by 2 bases, with 10 bases between. The CDR3 DNA reads TGTGCCAGCAGTTTAAGGGGGAGGGCCTACGAGCAGTACTTC. Its translation is CASSLRGRAYEQYF.

The chain recombines TRBV2 with TRBJ2-5; possibly TRBD1 or TRBD2 for D (5 bases each). The CDR3 is 13 residues long. Germline CDR1 reads SNHLY; CDR2 reads FYNNEI. Trimming took 4 bases from V and 9 from J, leaving 15 bases between them. CDR3 region: CASSGMGRGSQYF. The CDR3 DNA reads as TGTGCCAGCAGTGGAATGGGACGCGGCTCCCAGTACTTC.

With respect to this clone: In the same sample, other DNA sequences code for this CDR3. The V and J genes are TRBV28 and TRBJ2-1, with D possibly being TRBD2 (5 bases). The CDR3 has 13 amino acids. Trimming took 6 bases from V and 0 from J, leaving 6 bases between them. The germline V gene has CDR1 MDHEN and CDR2 SYDVKM. The CDR3 protein is CASRGSSYNEQFF. The CDR3 bases are TGTGCCAGCAGGGGGAGCTCCTACAATGAGCAGTTCTTC.

The rearrangement links TRBV28 to TRBJ2-5, with D possibly matching TRBD1 (6 bases). Germline CDR1 and CDR2: MDHEN and SYDVKM. V was trimmed by 5 bases and J by 5 bases, leaving 12 bases between them. CDR3 size: 13 residues. Written as DNA, the CDR3 is TGTGCCAGCAGTAGGGACACGTTGGAGACCCAGTACTTC. This codes for CASSRDTLETQYF.

This sequence joins TRBV12-2 and TRBJ1-5. TRBV12-2 is recorded as a pseudogene. This CDR3 spans 17 amino acids. DNA of the CDR3: TGTGCAAGTCGCTTATACGGCGTGGGATTTAGCAATCAGCCCCAGCATTTT. Residues: CASRLYGVGFSNQPQHF.